The rows below give T cell receptor beta chains drawn from one sample of a study of Graves' ophthalmopathy and Graves' hyperthyroidism. TCRdb passed the multiplex PCR reads through MiXCR, listing each CDR3 protein once. The sample lists around 1.1 million distinct CDR3 sequences; 35% to 40% were seen once. The material sequenced was peripheral blood or thyroid tissue (not recorded which). The origin of the receptors is an adult man with Graves' hyperthyroidism. Both conserved end residues are part of each CDR3. A D gene is named only where the DNA matches it firmly. Where a row states a size, it is once, few, many or the class of an expanded clone; other rows omit it.

NA,TRBJ1-1,TRBV12-3/TRBV12-4,few,CASSLWGTGEAFF,TGTGCCAGCAGTTTATGGGGGACGGGTGAAGCTTTCTTT
TRBD1,TRBJ2-5,TRBV7-9,NA,CASSSPRQGQETQYF,TGTGCCAGCAGTTCACCTCGACAGGGGCAAGAGACCCAGTACTTC
TRBD1,TRBJ2-7,TRBV5-1,NA,CASSSDARGLEQYF,TGCGCCAGCAGCTCGGACGCAAGGGGGCTCGAGCAGTACTTC
NA,TRBJ2-6,TRBV10-2,NA,CATAGAANLTF,TGTGCCACCGCCGGGGCAGCAAACCTGACTTTC
NA,TRBJ1-1,TRBV6-5,NA,CASSRGGSEAFF,TGTGCCAGCAGTAGGGGCGGGTCTGAAGCTTTCTTT
TRBD1,TRBJ1-4,TRBV20-1,NA,CSARGRGTEKLFF,TGCAGTGCTAGAGGCAGGGGGACTGAAAAACTGTTTTTT
NA,TRBJ2-7,TRBV6-5,few,CASSYGLQGLAYEQYF,TGTGCCAGCAGTTACGGATTACAGGGTCTGGCCTACGAGCAGTACTTC
NA,TRBJ2-7,TRBV5-1,NA,CASSVEGENSYEQYF,TGCGCCAGCAGCGTTGAGGGGGAGAACTCCTACGAGCAGTACTTC
NA,TRBJ1-3,TRBV7-8,NA,CAWSVLVTGNTIYF,TGTGCCTGGAGTGTATTGGTTACGGGAAACACCATATATTTT
NA,TRBJ2-6,TRBV6-2/TRBV6-3,few,CASNPDITGANVLTF,TGTGCCAGCAATCCCGACATTACTGGGGCCAACGTCCTGACTTTC
TRBD2,TRBJ2-7,TRBV4-2,NA,CASSLRGASGSGEQYF,TGTGCCAGCAGCCTCCGAGGTGCTAGCGGGAGTGGAGAGCAGTACTTC
NA,TRBJ2-7,TRBV6-6,NA,CASSYSGGGSCEQYF,TGTGCCAGCAGTTACTCGGGCGGGGGCTCCTGCGAGCAGTACTTC
NA,TRBJ1-2,TRBV9,many,CASSVGLGSPDRDYGYTF,TGTGCCAGCAGCGTAGGTTTGGGAAGTCCGGACAGAGACTATGGCTACACCTTC
NA,TRBJ1-2,TRBV11-3,many,CASSLEDFRGYTF,TGTGCCAGCAGCTTAGAAGATTTCCGCGGCTACACCTTC
NA,TRBJ1-1,TRBV29-1,many,CSVEVAVNTEAFF,TGCAGCGTTGAAGTGGCGGTAAACACTGAAGCTTTCTTT
TRBD1,TRBJ1-1,TRBV20-1,NA,CSARDSGRGGTEAFF,TGCAGTGCTAGAGATTCAGGCAGGGGGGGCACTGAAGCTTTCTTT
TRBD1,TRBJ2-5,TRBV6-2/TRBV6-3,NA,CASRRTGEEIQYF,TGTGCCAGCAGACGGACAGGGGAGGAGATCCAGTACTTC
NA,TRBJ1-2,TRBV7-3,NA,CASSLGDVGFGYGYTF,TGTGCCAGCAGCTTAGGGGACGTGGGGTTTGGCTATGGCTACACCTTC
NA,TRBJ2-7,TRBV7-8,NA,CASSFDRGGPYEQYF,TGTGCCAGCAGCTTTGATCGTGGTGGCCCCTACGAGCAGTACTTC
TRBD1,TRBJ1-4,TRBV7-9,NA,CASSLAERGGAGEKLFF,TGTGCCAGCAGCTTAGCGGAAAGAGGGGGCGCGGGGGAAAAACTGTTTTTT
NA,TRBJ1-1,TRBV4-1,NA,CATKGGYTEAFF,TGCGCCACCAAGGGGGGATACACTGAAGCTTTCTTT
TRBD1,TRBJ1-4,TRBV5-1,many,CASSLVGTASGEKLFF,TGCGCCAGCAGCTTGGTCGGGACAGCATCTGGTGAAAAACTGTTTTTT
NA,TRBJ1-3,TRBV19,many,CASWASGNTIYF,TGTGCCAGCTGGGCCTCTGGAAACACCATATATTTT
TRBD1,TRBJ1-5,TRBV20-1,many,CSAAVGFGQGAQPQHF,TGCAGTGCCGCCGTCGGGTTTGGTCAGGGGGCTCAGCCCCAGCATTTT
NA,TRBJ1-5,TRBV9,NA,CASSVDSFNQPQHF,TGTGCCAGCAGCGTAGACAGCTTCAATCAGCCCCAGCATTTT
NA,TRBJ1-1,TRBV9,once,CASSYGYGDRVAFF,TGTGCCAGCAGTTACGGGTACGGCGATCGAGTAGCTTTCTTT
NA,TRBJ1-6,TRBV6-2/TRBV6-3,few,CASIQGGGRARSPLHF,TGTGCCAGCATCCAGGGTGGAGGGCGAGCCCGTTCACCCCTCCACTTT
TRBD1,TRBJ2-7,TRBV7-9,NA,CASSLGLGTGYEQYF,TGTGCCAGCAGCTTAGGTCTCGGGACAGGCTACGAGCAGTACTTC
NA,TRBJ1-2,TRBV4-1,many,CASSQVAVGLYGYTF,TGCGCCAGCAGCCAAGTGGCAGTTGGCCTCTATGGCTACACCTTC
NA,TRBJ1-6,TRBV7-9,many,CASSLLPGDGSPLHF,TGTGCCAGCAGCCTACTACCAGGGGATGGTTCACCCCTCCACTTT
TRBD2,TRBJ2-5,TRBV25-1,many,CASSEYWGQRLAGGQETQYF,TGTGCCAGCAGTGAATATTGGGGGCAGAGACTAGCGGGGGGCCAAGAGACCCAGTACTTC
NA,TRBJ2-7,TRBV28,few,CASTGAPYEQYF,TGTGCCAGCACAGGGGCCCCCTACGAGCAGTACTTC
NA,TRBJ1-2,TRBV7-9,NA,CASLPRDASTLYGYTF,TGTGCCAGCCTTCCCCGGGACGCATCGACTCTATATGGCTACACCTTC
NA,TRBJ1-5,TRBV10-3,NA,CATWAAGDPSNQPQHF,TGTGCCACCTGGGCGGCAGGGGACCCGAGCAATCAGCCCCAGCATTTT
TRBD1,TRBJ2-2,TRBV7-2,NA,CASSPTGTGMNTGELFF,TGTGCCAGCAGCCCGACCGGGACAGGGATGAACACCGGGGAGCTGTTTTTT
NA,TRBJ2-7,TRBV30,once,CAWSVSGAYGQYF,TGTGCCTGGAGTGTATCCGGGGCCTACGGGCAGTACTTC
TRBD1,TRBJ1-5,TRBV20-1,NA,CSATGTGGFDGNQPQHF,TGCAGTGCGACCGGGACAGGGGGCTTTGATGGCAATCAGCCCCAGCATTTT
TRBD1,TRBJ1-2,TRBV11-2,few,CASSPPGTGGYTF,TGTGCCAGCAGCCCTCCCGGGACAGGGGGCTACACCTTC
NA,TRBJ2-5,TRBV6-2/TRBV6-3,NA,CASSRTAAGTQYF,TGTGCCAGCAGCCGCACGGCAGCCGGAACCCAGTACTTC
TRBD1,TRBJ1-5,TRBV7-9,many,CASSLSGQGGLDQPQHF,TGTGCCAGCAGCTTATCGGGACAGGGGGGATTGGATCAGCCCCAGCATTTT
NA,TRBJ2-2,TRBV19,NA,CASSPQTTGELFF,TGTGCCAGCTCACCGCAGACCACCGGGGAGCTGTTTTTT
NA,TRBJ1-1,TRBV24-1,many,CATSFGTSEAFF,TGTGCCACCAGTTTCGGGACATCTGAAGCTTTCTTT
NA,TRBJ1-5,TRBV9,many,CASSVDGNSNQPQHF,TGTGCCAGCAGCGTAGATGGTAATAGCAATCAGCCCCAGCATTTT
NA,TRBJ2-7,TRBV5-6,NA,CASSVGHLYEQYF,TGTGCCAGCAGCGTGGGACACCTCTACGAGCAGTACTTC
TRBD2,TRBJ2-5,TRBV7-9,many,CASRQMGAGGLETQYF,TGTGCCAGCAGACAAATGGGGGCGGGAGGACTAGAGACCCAGTACTTC
NA,TRBJ2-7,TRBV10-3,NA,CAISDSSRKGKSSYEQYF,TGTGCCATCAGTGACTCCTCGAGAAAGGGCAAGAGCTCCTACGAGCAGTACTTC
NA,TRBJ1-5,TRBV20-1,once,CSASLGQGTNQPQHF,TGCAGTGCTAGTCTTGGGCAGGGGACCAATCAGCCCCAGCATTTT
NA,TRBJ1-2,TRBV7-2,NA,CASSLASGSAYGYTF,TGTGCCAGCAGCTTGGCTAGCGGGAGTGCCTACGGCTACACCTTC
NA,TRBJ1-4,TRBV7-9,few,CASSLAGGPEKLFF,TGTGCCAGCAGCTTAGCGGGGGGGCCTGAAAAACTGTTTTTT
NA,TRBJ1-3,TRBV29-1,few,CSSEAGPPSHGNTIYF,TGCAGCAGTGAAGCGGGGCCCCCGTCCCATGGAAACACCATATATTTT
TRBD1,TRBJ2-6,TRBV5-5,NA,CASSWDRVGANVLTF,TGTGCCAGCAGCTGGGACAGGGTTGGGGCCAACGTCCTGACTTTC
NA,TRBJ2-3,TRBV29-1,NA,CSGAGNTDTQYF,TGCAGCGGAGCAGGAAACACAGATACGCAGTATTTT
TRBD2,TRBJ2-7,TRBV6-6,NA,CASSYSATVSGRASYEQYF,TGTGCCAGCAGTTACTCGGCAACGGTTAGCGGGAGGGCATCCTACGAGCAGTACTTC